Listed below are T cell receptor beta chains from one sample, sequenced in a study of blood T cell repertoires in COVID-19. Clones were read by immunoSEQ multiplex PCR, and TCRdb kept only the in-frame ones, dropping some. The sample contains about 61,000 clones, just under 85% of which appear only once. The sequenced material came from peripheral blood. The receptor set was obtained from a man in his sixties or seventies with acute or convalescent COVID-19. Each CDR3 is given with its conserved first and last residue. D genes are given only for firm matches. A clone size is listed for some rows: how often the clone was seen (once, few, many), or a class if it is expanded.

cdr3_length: 16; v_call: TRBV5-4; j_call: TRBJ2-3; d_call: TRBD1; clone_size: NA; cdr3_aa: CASSSGTGGSTDTQYF; cdr3_nt: TGTGCCAGCAGCTCTGGGACAGGGGGCTCCACAGATACGCAGTATTTT
cdr3_length: 13; v_call: TRBV12-3/TRBV12-4; j_call: TRBJ2-5; d_call: NA; clone_size: NA; cdr3_aa: CASSFGTQETQYF; cdr3_nt: TGTGCCAGCAGTTTCGGGACTCAAGAGACCCAGTACTTC
cdr3_length: 16; v_call: TRBV5-4; j_call: TRBJ2-1; d_call: TRBD1; clone_size: NA; cdr3_aa: CASSPGGQVLGNEQFF; cdr3_nt: TGTGCCAGCAGCCCCGGAGGACAGGTACTGGGCAATGAGCAGTTCTTC
cdr3_length: 13; v_call: TRBV18; j_call: TRBJ1-1; d_call: TRBD1; clone_size: NA; cdr3_aa: CASSPGQDTEAFF; cdr3_nt: TGTGCCAGCTCACCGGGACAGGACACTGAAGCTTTCTTT
cdr3_length: 13; v_call: TRBV7-6; j_call: TRBJ2-1; d_call: TRBD2; clone_size: NA; cdr3_aa: CASSPSGGREQFF; cdr3_nt: TGTGCCAGCAGCCCTAGCGGGGGTCGTGAGCAGTTCTTC
cdr3_length: 13; v_call: TRBV19; j_call: TRBJ2-5; d_call: NA; clone_size: NA; cdr3_aa: CASSTGFGETQYF; cdr3_nt: TGTGCCAGTAGTACTGGTTTCGGAGAGACCCAGTACTTC
cdr3_length: 13; v_call: TRBV2; j_call: TRBJ2-7; d_call: TRBD1; clone_size: NA; cdr3_aa: CASRDRASYEQYF; cdr3_nt: TGTGCCAGCCGGGACAGGGCTTCCTACGAGCAGTACTTC
cdr3_length: 13; v_call: TRBV6-5; j_call: TRBJ2-5; d_call: NA; clone_size: NA; cdr3_aa: CASSHYSKETQYF; cdr3_nt: TGTGCCAGCAGTCATTACAGTAAAGAGACCCAGTACTTC
cdr3_length: 15; v_call: TRBV19; j_call: TRBJ1-1; d_call: TRBD1; clone_size: NA; cdr3_aa: CASIRTGRKIGEAFF; cdr3_nt: TGTGCCAGTATAAGGACAGGGCGCAAAATTGGCGAAGCTTTCTTT
cdr3_length: 16; v_call: TRBV5-1; j_call: TRBJ2-7; d_call: NA; clone_size: NA; cdr3_aa: CASSTAGRASSYEQYF; cdr3_nt: TGCGCCAGCAGCACAGCTGGCAGGGCTAGCTCCTACGAGCAGTACTTC
cdr3_length: 15; v_call: TRBV10-3; j_call: TRBJ2-2; d_call: NA; clone_size: NA; cdr3_aa: CAISDLYRESGELFF; cdr3_nt: TGTGCCATCAGTGATCTCTACAGGGAATCCGGGGAGCTGTTTTTT
cdr3_length: 15; v_call: TRBV7-6; j_call: TRBJ1-2; d_call: NA; clone_size: few; cdr3_aa: CATSPPRAGAYGYTF; cdr3_nt: TGTGCCACCTCACCCCCTCGGGCAGGGGCATATGGCTACACCTTC
cdr3_length: 15; v_call: TRBV2; j_call: TRBJ2-2; d_call: NA; clone_size: NA; cdr3_aa: CASCGAVMNTGELFF; cdr3_nt: TGTGCCAGCTGTGGTGCGGTGATGAACACCGGGGAGCTGTTTTTT
cdr3_length: 20; v_call: TRBV23-1; j_call: TRBJ2-2; d_call: NA; clone_size: NA; cdr3_aa: CASNRRVEQGLFANTGELFF; cdr3_nt: TGCGCCAGCAATAGACGGGTCGAACAGGGCCTGTTCGCGAACACCGGGGAGCTGTTTTTT
cdr3_length: 13; v_call: TRBV12-3/TRBV12-4; j_call: TRBJ2-5; d_call: NA; clone_size: NA; cdr3_aa: CASSLVLQETQYF; cdr3_nt: TGTGCCAGCAGTTTAGTTCTACAAGAGACCCAGTACTTC
cdr3_length: 11; v_call: TRBV5-1; j_call: TRBJ1-1; d_call: TRBD1; clone_size: NA; cdr3_aa: CASRQEGAAFF; cdr3_nt: TGCGCCAGTCGACAGGAGGGGGCAGCTTTCTTT
cdr3_length: 18; v_call: TRBV28; j_call: TRBJ1-5; d_call: NA; clone_size: few; cdr3_aa: CASSLYYRGLNSNQPQHF; cdr3_nt: TGTGCCAGCAGTTTATATTATAGGGGACTCAATAGCAATCAGCCCCAGCATTTT